A single sample is the source of the 24 T cell receptor beta chains below, sequenced in a study of CD8+ T cells in alopecia areata. It was cDNA, reverse transcribed from extracted RNA, that served as the sequencing template. Sequenced by immunoSEQ multiplex PCR; TCRdb stores in-frame clones only, minus some. Here the sample spans approximately 210,000 clones, roughly 60% being singletons. Noted treatment: oral pan-JAK inhibitor, 5-10 mg twice daily. The input for sequencing was CD4+ T cells sorted from blood, taken at week 24, from a patient treated with tofacitinib. These receptors were obtained from a human donor with alopecia areata.

The chain carries TRBV29-1 and TRBJ2-7, with 9 bases fitting TRBD1. CDR1 SQVTM and CDR2 ANQGSEA come from the germline V gene. The CDR3 is 17 amino acids. After removal of 5 bases from V and 4 bases from J, the junction contained 18 bases not matched to a gene. CDR3 bases: TGCAGCGTTTGTATCCAACCTGCCACAGGGGGCCATTACGAGCAGTACTTC. It is translated as CSVCIQPATGGHYEQYF.

The V call is TRBV19, the J call TRBJ1-2; D ambiguous. Trimming pared 3 bases from V and 7 bases from J, leaving 9 bases between. CDR1 is LNHDA and CDR2 is SQIVND in the germline V gene (reference sequence). The CDR3 length is 12 residues. The DNA of the CDR3 is TGTGCCAGTAGTATGCGTTCCAGTGGCTACACCTTC. As protein: CASSMRSSGYTF.

This chain joins TRBV6-5 and TRBJ2-4; 7 nucleotides agree with TRBD1. Germline V lookup: CDR1 MNHEY, CDR2 SVGAGI. Trimming removed 6 bases from V and 6 bases from J; junction bases left unmatched: 5. The CDR3 totals 13 residues. This CDR3 reads CASSQGQLNIQYF. As DNA, the CDR3 is TGTGCCAGCAGCCAGGGACAGTTAAACATTCAGTACTTC.

This clone turned up a few times. The chain has TRBV29-1 and TRBJ2-7; TRBD2 aligns across 9 bases. This CDR3 has 12 amino acids. Germline values: CDR1 SQVTM, CDR2 ANQGSEA. J was trimmed by 7 bases and V by 7 bases; bases with no gene match: 8. The CDR3 loop reads CSAQRGASEQYF. Written as DNA, the CDR3 is TGCAGCGCCCAGCGGGGGGCTAGTGAGCAGTACTTC.

This clone was counted only a few times. The V call is TRBV5-1, the J call TRBJ1-6, with TRBD1 matching over 8 bases. The CDR3 is 15 residues long. Looked up from germline, CDR1 is SGHRS and CDR2 is YFSETQ. V lost 3 bases to trimming and J lost 10 bases; unmatched junction nucleotides: 9. In DNA form, the CDR3 reads TGCGCCAGCAGCTCCAGGACAGGGACAAGCTCACCCCTCCACTTT. Translation: CASSSRTGTSSPLHF.

For this clone: The sample has other DNA sequences that encode this CDR3 too. This sequence joins TRBV30 and TRBJ1-1; D not certain. Trimming pared 3 bases from V and 1 base from J, leaving 6 bases between. Germline V gene data show CDR1 as GTSNPN and CDR2 as SVGIG (reference sequence). The CDR3 runs to 12 residues. The CDR3 spells CAWSTQNTEAFF. DNA of the CDR3: TGTGCCTGGAGCACCCAGAACACTGAAGCTTTCTTT.

The chain is built from TRBV29-1 and TRBJ1-2; D unresolved. Trimming cost V 2 bases and J 0 bases, with 10 bases left between them. Germline V gives CDR1 SQVTM, CDR2 ANQGSEA. The CDR3 runs 14 residues. The CDR3 bases are TGCAGCGTTGAATGGACGGAGCCTAACTATGGCTACACCTTC. Protein: CSVEWTEPNYGYTF.

The V and J genes are TRBV29-1 and TRBJ1-1; D gene unclear. CDR1 and CDR2 from the germline V gene are SQVTM and ANQGSEA. This CDR3 region has 14 residues. V lost 7 bases, J lost 1 base, and 16 bases lay in between. In DNA, the CDR3 is TGCAGCGGAAGCGTCGGGGTTGGGAACACTGAAGCTTTCTTT. Protein product: CSGSVGVGNTEAFF.

The rearrangement uses TRBV30 and TRBJ1-2, with unresolved D. This CDR3 is 13 amino acids long. Trimming took off 1 base at V and 8 bases at J, with 14 bases between the two ends. Germline V CDR1 and CDR2: GTSNPN, SVGIG (reference sequence). Written as DNA, the CDR3 is TGTGCCTGGAGTGGGTCGCCGGCACGGGGCTACACCTTC. It encodes CAWSGSPARGYTF.

The V gene is TRBV5-6, the J gene TRBJ2-7; D call uncertain. The ends were cut back, 4 bases at V and 0 bases at J, with 11 bases in the middle. The germline V gene has CDR1 SGHDT and CDR2 YYEEEE. The CDR3 contains 14 residues. This CDR3 is CASSRTPDSYEQYF. In DNA form, the CDR3 reads TGTGCCAGCAGCCGAACCCCTGACTCCTACGAGCAGTACTTC.

The chain uses TRBV9 and TRBJ1-1, with 8 bases matching TRBD1. Germline CDR1 and CDR2: SGDLS and YYNGEE. This CDR3 region has 14 residues. Unmatched junction bases numbered 3, after V lost 0 bases and J lost 5 bases. CDR3 amino acids: CASSVADRETEAFF. The DNA of the CDR3 is TGTGCCAGCAGCGTAGCGGACAGGGAGACTGAAGCTTTCTTT.

This clone has only a few counts. The V call is TRBV10-3, the J call TRBJ2-3; 9 bases are shared with TRBD1. The junction had 12 bases not matched to a gene; V was cut back by 10 bases and J by 4 bases. The V gene's germline CDR1 is ENHRY and CDR2 SYGVKD. The CDR3 covers 15 residues. The CDR3 here is CATANGGQGPDTQYF. DNA of the CDR3: TGTGCCACGGCTAATGGAGGACAGGGGCCAGATACGCAGTATTTT.

In this sample, this clone turned up a few times. The chain is built from TRBV19 and TRBJ1-1; D is unclear. Trimming removed 5 bases at V and 6 bases at J, with 10 bases between. This CDR3 spans 12 amino acids. CDR1 is LNHDA, CDR2 SQIVND, per germline (reference sequence). The DNA for the CDR3 is TGTGCCAGTAGTGTCCCTGGAGCTGAAGCTTTCTTT. Its translation: CASSVPGAEAFF.

The chain is built from TRBV7-9 and TRBJ2-7; D may be TRBD2 (6 bases). The CDR3 length is 13 residues. V gave up 5 bases and J gave up 7 bases, with 15 bases separating them. Germline-derived CDR1 and CDR2 are SEHNR and FQNEAQ (reference sequence). CDR3 sequence (DNA): TGTGCCAGCAGCGAGCCGGGACTTAGGGAGCAGTACTTC. Protein: CASSEPGLREQYF.

The chain couples TRBV4-1 to TRBJ1-4; weak D call: TRBD1 (6 bases). Germline values: CDR1 MGHRA, CDR2 YSYEKL. The CDR3 runs 14 residues. V shed 1 base and J shed 7 bases, with 10 bases lying between them. For the CDR3, the DNA is TGCGCCAGCAGCCAAGTGGGGGCCGTTGAAAAACTGTTTTTT. This translates into CASSQVGAVEKLFF.

This chain joins TRBV29-1 and TRBJ2-6, with a weak D call TRBD2 (6 bases). V was trimmed by 3 bases and J by 4 bases, leaving 10 bases between them. Germline-derived CDR1 and CDR2 are SQVTM and ANQGSEA. The CDR3 extends over 14 amino acids. This CDR3 reads CSVEEGSGANVLTF. CDR3 coding DNA: TGCAGCGTTGAGGAGGGGTCCGGGGCCAACGTCCTGACTTTC.

The V call is TRBV5-1, the J call TRBJ2-3; D remains unclear. Trimming cost V 0 bases and J 1 base, with 9 bases left between them. CDR1 is SGHRS, CDR2 YFSETQ, per germline. The CDR3 totals 15 residues. Here the CDR3 reads CASSLGESRTDTQYF. In DNA form, the CDR3 reads TGCGCCAGCAGCTTGGGAGAATCTCGCACAGATACGCAGTATTTT.

This chain links TRBV7-2 with TRBJ1-2; possible D gene TRBD1, 5 bases. Trimming took off 4 bases at V and 2 bases at J, with 14 bases between the two ends. The CDR3 runs 15 residues. Germline CDR1 reads SGHTA; CDR2 reads FQGNSA. The CDR3 nucleotides read TGTGCCAGCAGCTCCCGGACACTGACGAACTATGGCTACACCTTC. Translated: CASSSRTLTNYGYTF.

This clone was seen at least ten times. This chain joins TRBV6-6 and TRBJ2-1; D is uncertain. The V gene's germline CDR1 is MNHNY and CDR2 SVGAGI (reference sequence). The CDR3 consists of 15 residues. V lost 7 bases, J lost 5 bases, and 18 bases lay in between. CDR3 in DNA: TGTGCCAGCACCTCCGGGTCCCGAAACGACAATGAGCAGTTCTTC. Protein: CASTSGSRNDNEQFF.

The rearrangement links TRBV29-1 to TRBJ1-1; maybe TRBD1 (5 bases). Per the germline V gene, CDR1 is SQVTM and CDR2 is ANQGSEA. Trimming removed 3 bases at V and 1 base at J, with 12 bases between. CDR3 length equals 14 residues. The CDR3 loop is CSVEGPATNTEAFF. For the CDR3, the DNA is TGCAGCGTTGAGGGGCCCGCTACGAACACTGAAGCTTTCTTT.

The rearrangement links TRBV27 to TRBJ2-1; 9 bases are a match to TRBD1. CDR1 is MNHEY, CDR2 SMNVEV, per germline (reference sequence). CDR3 length: 16 residues. After removal of 5 bases from V and 4 bases from J, the junction contained 9 bases not matched to a gene. As DNA, the CDR3 is TGTGCCAGCAGTAAATCAGGGACAGGGTCATACAATGAGCAGTTCTTC. Its protein is CASSKSGTGSYNEQFF.

This clone was seen only a few times. The J gene is TRBJ1-6, the V gene TRBV27, with D hard to call. The CDR3 runs 15 residues. Trimming took off 2 bases at V and 10 bases at J, with 15 bases between the two ends. Per germline, CDR1 MNHEY and CDR2 SMNVEV (reference sequence). This CDR3 reads CASSLEGESGSPLHF. In DNA form, the CDR3 reads TGTGCCAGCAGTTTAGAAGGAGAGAGTGGATCACCCCTCCACTTT.

The chain has TRBV11-2 and TRBJ2-5; no reliable D call. The V end lost 5 bases, the J end lost 0 bases, and 10 bases lay between the germline ends. CDR3 length: 14 residues. The germline gives CDR1 SGHAT, CDR2 FQNNGV. The CDR3 reads CASSPGSYQETQYF. The CDR3 nucleotides read TGTGCCAGCAGCCCAGGATCGTACCAAGAGACCCAGTACTTC.

In its sample, this clone was seen a few times. The chain recombines TRBV20-1 with TRBJ1-1, with D uncertain. The ends were cut back, 3 bases at V and 4 bases at J, with 6 bases in the middle. CDR1 and CDR2 (germline): DFQATT, SNEGSKA (reference sequence). This CDR3 region has 11 residues. CDR3 protein: CSASQPTEAFF. CDR3 DNA sequence: TGCAGTGCTAGTCAACCCACTGAAGCTTTCTTT.